The rows below give T cell receptor beta chains drawn from one sample of a study of shared clonotypes between healthy human individuals. Libraries were prepared by immunoSEQ multiplex PCR; TCRdb keeps only in-frame clonotypes and omits some of them. The sample has millions of clones, approximately 93% seen once. The sequencing sample was made of naive CD4+ T cells from PBMCs. The receptors were sampled from a man aged 18 to 29 in good health. Some clones in this sample may be carry-over from other donors' samples. Both conserved end residues are part of each CDR3. A D gene is named only where the DNA matches it firmly. Size is stated for part of the rows, as once, few or many counts, or as a class when the clone is expanded.

TRBJ2-1 | - | TRBD2 | TRBV27 | CASSSLAGELGEQFF | TGTGCCAGCAGTTCATTAGCGGGAGAGCTGGGGGAGCAGTTCTTC
TRBJ2-3 | - | - | TRBV5-1 | CASSLSSGWEYTQYF | TGCGCCAGCAGCTTGTCTTCAGGGTGGGAATATACGCAGTATTTT
TRBJ1-6 | - | - | TRBV28 | CASRPPRSPLHF | TGTGCCAGCAGGCCCCCCCGATCACCCCTCCACTTT
TRBJ1-5 | few | - | TRBV28 | CASSLSDQPQHF | TGTGCCAGCAGTTTATCTGATCAGCCCCAGCATTTT
TRBJ2-7 | - | TRBD1 | TRBV28 | CASSWDRRNSYEQYF | TGTGCCAGCAGTTGGGACAGGAGGAACTCCTACGAGCAGTACTTC
TRBJ2-1 | - | TRBD2 | TRBV18 | CASSPPQREGINEQFF | TGTGCCAGCTCACCACCCCAGCGGGAGGGCATCAATGAGCAGTTCTTC
TRBJ2-7 | - | TRBD1 | TRBV13 | CASSLTGGSYEQYF | TGTGCCAGCAGCTTGACAGGGGGTTCCTACGAGCAGTACTTC
TRBJ1-5 | - | - | TRBV5-1 | CASSFGGSNQPQHF | TGCGCCAGCAGCTTCGGAGGAAGCAATCAGCCCCAGCATTTT
TRBJ2-7 | - | TRBD2 | TRBV30 | CAWSVTGGAYEQYF | TGTGCCTGGAGTGTAACGGGGGGAGCCTACGAGCAGTACTTC
TRBJ1-1 | - | - | TRBV28 | CASSSTGLNTEAFF | TGTGCCAGCAGTTCGACAGGATTGAACACTGAAGCTTTCTTT
TRBJ1-5 | - | - | TRBV28 | CASSTSGTLGDQPQHF | TGTGCCAGCAGTACTTCTGGGACGCTGGGGGATCAGCCCCAGCATTTT
TRBJ2-1 | - | TRBD2 | TRBV9 | CASRERLAGGRNEQFF | TGTGCCAGCAGGGAAAGACTAGCGGGAGGGCGCAATGAGCAGTTCTTC
TRBJ2-1 | - | - | TRBV28 | CASSVGPTDEQFF | TGTGCCAGCAGCGTGGGACCGACAGATGAGCAGTTCTTC
TRBJ2-1 | - | - | TRBV7-8 | CASSLALATSYNEQFF | TGTGCCAGCAGCTTAGCCCTAGCGACCTCCTACAATGAGCAGTTCTTC
TRBJ2-1 | - | - | TRBV15 | CATSRTPHQGSGPYNEQFF | TGTGCCACCAGCAGGACCCCCCACCAGGGGAGCGGACCATACAATGAGCAGTTCTTC
TRBJ2-1 | - | - | TRBV15 | CATAHGAVNEQFF | TGTGCCACCGCCCACGGGGCGGTGAATGAGCAGTTCTTC
TRBJ2-7 | - | TRBD1 | TRBV6-6 | CASRGTEYEQYF | TGTGCCAGCAGGGGGACAGAATACGAGCAGTACTTC
TRBJ1-3 | once | TRBD1 | TRBV14 | CASSSRGPGNTIYF | TGTGCCAGCAGCTCCAGGGGGCCTGGAAACACCATATATTTT
TRBJ2-1 | - | TRBD2 | TRBV7-8 | CASSLGASSGRYNEQFF | TGTGCCAGCAGCTTAGGGGCGTCTAGCGGAAGGTACAATGAGCAGTTCTTC
TRBJ1-3 | - | - | TRBV2 | CASSTAYSGNTIYF | TGTGCCTCCTCGACTGCTTACTCTGGAAACACCATATATTTT
TRBJ2-1 | - | TRBD2 | TRBV5-4 | CASSSGLAGRVEQFF | TGTGCCAGCAGCTCCGGACTAGCGGGAAGAGTTGAGCAGTTCTTC
TRBJ2-7 | - | TRBD1 | TRBV4-1 | CASSQPPRDSRHEQYF | TGCGCCAGCAGCCAACCTCCGAGGGACAGCCGTCACGAGCAGTACTTC
TRBJ1-5 | once | - | TRBV5-6 | CASSFGGDQPQHF | TGTGCCAGCAGCTTTGGCGGGGATCAGCCCCAGCATTTT
TRBJ2-7 | - | - | TRBV5-5 | CASSLELPGSYEQYF | TGTGCCAGCAGCTTGGAATTACCAGGGAGCTACGAGCAGTACTTC
TRBJ2-2 | - | - | TRBV7-2 | CASSLQLGTGELFF | TGTGCCAGCAGCTTACAGCTGGGAACCGGGGAGCTGTTTTTT
TRBJ1-6 | - | - | TRBV5-1 | CASSLVGSAGNSPLHF | TGCGCCAGCAGCTTGGTTGGCTCGGCGGGTAATTCACCCCTCCACTTT
TRBJ2-1 | once | TRBD2 | TRBV4-1 | CASRGLAGGPGNEQFF | TGCGCCAGCAGGGGGCTAGCGGGAGGGCCCGGGAATGAGCAGTTCTTC
TRBJ2-7 | - | - | TRBV4-1 | CASSLSLREFPYEQYF | TGCGCCAGCAGCCTTTCTCTCAGGGAATTTCCCTACGAGCAGTACTTC
TRBJ2-5 | once | TRBD1 | TRBV18 | CASSRGAGGQETQYF | TGTGCCAGCTCACGAGGGGCAGGGGGCCAAGAGACCCAGTACTTC
TRBJ2-4 | - | TRBD2 | TRBV25-1 | CASSGSPGTTINF | TGTGCCAGCAGTGGCTCTCCTGGGACTACGATAAACTTC
TRBJ1-3 | - | - | TRBV18 | CASSPRQLGLGNTIYF | TGTGCCAGCTCACCACGACAGCTGGGTCTCGGAAACACCATATATTTT
TRBJ2-1 | - | TRBD2 | TRBV10-3 | CAISERLAGEDEQFF | TGTGCCATCAGTGAGCGACTAGCGGGAGAGGATGAGCAGTTCTTC
TRBJ2-5 | once | TRBD2 | TRBV18 | CASSPLAGGETQYF | TGTGCCAGCTCACCACTCGCGGGAGGAGAGACCCAGTACTTC
TRBJ2-5 | - | - | TRBV20-1 | CSAVSETQYF | TGCAGTGCCGTTTCAGAGACCCAGTACTTC
TRBJ2-1 | - | - | TRBV5-1 | CASSLQGEQFF | TGCGCCAGCAGCCTGCAGGGTGAGCAGTTCTTC
TRBJ2-3 | - | - | TRBV6-5 | CASRSDEDTQYF | TGTGCCAGCAGATCTGACGAGGATACGCAGTATTTT
TRBJ2-2 | - | TRBD1 | TRBV18 | CASSPTGQGAAGELFF | TGTGCCAGCTCACCAACCGGACAGGGGGCTGCCGGGGAGCTGTTTTTT
TRBJ2-3 | - | - | TRBV7-9 | CASSLASGTDTQYF | TGTGCCAGCAGCTTAGCTAGCGGCACAGATACGCAGTATTTT
TRBJ1-1 | - | TRBD1 | TRBV28 | CASNEGARRTEAFF | TGTGCCAGCAATGAGGGGGCAAGGAGAACTGAAGCTTTCTTT
TRBJ2-7 | once | TRBD2 | TRBV4-3 | CASSQDPSGTTQYF | TGCGCCAGCAGCCAAGATCCTAGCGGAACAACCCAGTACTTC
TRBJ2-1 | - | TRBD2 | TRBV7-2 | CASSSQRELGNEQFF | TGTGCCAGCAGCTCGCAGCGGGAGTTGGGGAATGAGCAGTTCTTC
TRBJ1-5 | - | TRBD1 | TRBV2 | CASSDSGTGSNQPQHF | TGTGCCAGCAGTGACAGCGGGACAGGGTCGAATCAGCCCCAGCATTTT
TRBJ1-2 | - | - | TRBV11-2 | CASSPYGGIEGYTF | TGTGCCAGCAGTCCCTACGGGGGGATTGAAGGCTACACCTTC
TRBJ2-6 | once | TRBD1 | TRBV18 | CASSPYSRGLSGANVLTF | TGTGCCAGCTCACCGTACAGTAGGGGGCTTTCCGGGGCCAACGTCCTGACTTTC
TRBJ2-5 | - | TRBD1 | TRBV5-4 | CASSTRQGGETQYF | TGTGCCAGCAGCACCCGACAGGGCGGGGAGACCCAGTACTTC
TRBJ2-1 | - | TRBD2 | TRBV29-1 | CSLWGGRADNEQFF | TGCAGCCTCTGGGGCGGGAGGGCCGACAATGAGCAGTTCTTC
TRBJ2-7 | - | - | TRBV5-1 | CASSLSGVYSYEQYF | TGCGCCAGCAGCTTGTCCGGCGTATACTCCTACGAGCAGTACTTC
TRBJ1-2 | - | - | TRBV9 | CASSVRENYGYTF | TGTGCCAGCAGCGTTCGGGAAAACTATGGCTACACCTTC
TRBJ2-5 | - | - | TRBV6-1 | CASSEDRVVETQYF | TGTGCCAGCAGTGAAGACAGGGTTGTGGAGACCCAGTACTTC
TRBJ1-2 | - | - | TRBV6-1 | CASSEDLSSGWGYTF | TGTGCCAGCAGTGAAGATCTTTCGTCAGGTTGGGGCTACACCTTC
TRBJ2-5 | - | - | TRBV6-5 | CASSLTARETQYF | TGTGCCAGCAGCCTAACGGCGCGAGAGACCCAGTACTTC
TRBJ2-5 | - | TRBD2 | TRBV27 | CASSRGLAGSGTQYF | TGTGCCAGCAGCAGAGGACTAGCGGGTTCGGGGACCCAGTACTTC
TRBJ2-7 | once | TRBD1 | TRBV19 | CASSIVAGGVSYEQYF | TGTGCCAGTAGTATCGTGGCAGGGGGCGTCTCCTACGAGCAGTACTTC
TRBJ1-5 | few | TRBD1 | TRBV2 | CASSDRDRYQPQHF | TGTGCCAGCAGTGACCGGGACAGATATCAGCCCCAGCATTTT
TRBJ2-7 | - | - | TRBV19 | CASSIGLGRTYEQYF | TGTGCCAGTAGTATAGGATTGGGCAGGACCTACGAGCAGTACTTC
TRBJ2-5 | once | TRBD1 | TRBV9 | CASSHKGQQETQYF | TGTGCCAGCAGCCATAAGGGACAGCAAGAGACCCAGTACTTC
TRBJ2-2 | once | - | TRBV7-2 | CATCRELVGELFF | TGTGCCACCTGCCGGGAGCTCGTCGGGGAGCTGTTTTTT